This TCR beta chain derives from a study of T cell responses to AZD1222 COVID-19 vaccine. Study results and limitations: No repertoire was sampled before or during the peak T cell response, only after it.

The CDR3 length is 13 residues. Between the trimmed V and J ends, which lost 3 bases and 4 bases, there was a span of 7 bases. As regards this clone: Its antigen is unknown.

Data came from immunoSEQ multiplex PCR; TCRdb stores just in-frame clones and leaves some out. The sample consists of some 160,000 clones, just under 95% of them appearing once. The chain joins TRBV12-3 or TRBV12-4 to TRBJ2-1; D is ambiguous. The TCR was taken from an adult in good health. Sequenced here: peripheral blood, sampled on day 0 of AZD1222 vaccination. CDR3 sequence (DNA): TGTGCCAGCAGTTTTGTCGGGTACAATGAGCAGTTCTTC. Protein: CASSFVGYNEQFF.